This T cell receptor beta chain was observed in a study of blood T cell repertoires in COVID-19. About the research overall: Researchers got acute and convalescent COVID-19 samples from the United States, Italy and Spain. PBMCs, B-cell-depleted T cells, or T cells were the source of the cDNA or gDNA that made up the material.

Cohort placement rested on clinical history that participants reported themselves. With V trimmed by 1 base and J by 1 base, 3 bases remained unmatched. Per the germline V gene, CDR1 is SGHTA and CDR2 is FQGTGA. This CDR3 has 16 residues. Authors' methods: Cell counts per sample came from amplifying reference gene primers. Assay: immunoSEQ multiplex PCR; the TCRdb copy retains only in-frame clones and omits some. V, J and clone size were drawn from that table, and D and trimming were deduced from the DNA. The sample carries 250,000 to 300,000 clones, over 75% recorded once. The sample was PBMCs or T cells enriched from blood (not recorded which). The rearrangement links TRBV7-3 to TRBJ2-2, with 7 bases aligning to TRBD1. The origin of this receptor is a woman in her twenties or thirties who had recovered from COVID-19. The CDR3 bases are TGTGCCAGCAGCTTAAATGCAGGGGGGAACACCGGGGAGCTGTTTTTT. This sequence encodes CASSLNAGGNTGELFF.